This passage covers 9 T cell receptor beta chains from one sample sequenced in a study of T-cell memory formation after mild COVID-19. TCRdb re-called the 5' RACE reads with MiXCR, one entry per CDR3 protein. The sample consists of roughly 200,000 distinct CDR3 sequences, about a sixth of them appearing once. The sample taken for sequencing was PBMCs or a T cell subset sorted from them (not recorded which). These receptors were collected from an adult woman who had mild COVID-19 (a few samples of this study predate the infection). Cell type and time point are not known.

V usage is TRBV10-3 and J usage is TRBJ2-3; D gene ambiguous. V lost 6 bases and J lost 0, with 7 bases in between. The CDR3 is made up of 13 amino acids. From germline, CDR1 is ENHRY and CDR2 SYGVKD. As DNA, the CDR3 is TGTGCCATCAGAGGCAGCAGCACAGATACGCAGTATTTT. It specifies CAIRGSSTDTQYF.

There are many counts of this clonotype. This chain connects TRBV7-2 to TRBJ1-1; D gene uncertain. Germline CDR1 and CDR2: SGHTA and FQGNSA. The CDR3 covers 14 residues. V was pared by 1 base and J by 0 bases, with 6 bases between. The CDR3 sequence is CASSLGPVNTEAFF. The DNA for the CDR3 is TGTGCCAGCAGCTTAGGTCCGGTGAACACTGAAGCTTTCTTT.

The V and J genes are TRBV7-9 and TRBJ1-6; D is possibly TRBD1 (5 bases). V dropped 5 bases and J dropped 7 bases, with 15 bases sitting between them. Germline CDR1 is SEHNR and CDR2 is FQNEAQ (reference sequence). The CDR3 spans 15 residues. CDR3 protein: CASSNGGSDNSPLHF. In DNA form, the CDR3 reads TGTGCCAGCAGCAACGGGGGATCGGACAATTCACCCCTCCACTTT. Supplemented by reference TRBV7-9 and TRBJ1-6, the full variable domain reads DTGVSQNPRHKITKRGQNVTFRCDPISEHNRLYWYRQTLGQGPEFLTYFQNEAQLEKSRLLSDRFSAERPKGSFSTLEIQRTEQGDSAMYLCASSNGGSDNSPLHFGNGTRLTVT.

The chain couples TRBV6-1 to TRBJ1-2; tentative D call: TRBD1 (5 bases). The CDR3 consists of 13 residues. V gave up 1 base and J gave up 8 bases, with 11 bases separating them. The V gene's germline CDR1 is MNHNS and CDR2 SASEGT. The DNA for the CDR3 is TGTGCCAGCAGTGAAGTGGCAGGGAGGGGCTACACCTTC. Translating gives CASSEVAGRGYTF.

This clonotype was detected only a few times. The V gene is TRBV7-9, the J gene TRBJ1-2, with D tentatively TRBD1 (6 bases). Germline V gene data show CDR1 as SEHNR and CDR2 as FQNEAQ (reference sequence). The CDR3 runs 15 residues. The V end was cut by 2 bases, the J end by 0 bases, with 10 bases between. The chain's CDR3 is CASSLQGNANYGYTF. The CDR3 DNA sequence: TGTGCCAGCAGCTTACAGGGGAATGCTAACTATGGCTACACCTTC.

The gene calls are TRBV3-1 and TRBJ2-3; D ambiguous. Trimming left V 3 bases short and J 7 bases short, with 5 bases between. The CDR3 is 11 residues long. From germline, CDR1 is LGHDT and CDR2 YNNKEL (reference sequence). The CDR3 nucleotides read TGTGCCAGCAGCCAGTATAATACGCAGTATTTT. Its protein is CASSQYNTQYF.

V and J are TRBV5-1 and TRBJ2-3; D may be TRBD2 (5 bases). The CDR3 spans 17 residues. The V end lost 3 bases, the J end lost 2 bases, and 19 bases lay between the germline ends. CDR1 SGHRS and CDR2 YFSETQ come from the germline V gene. The DNA for the CDR3 is TGCGCCAGCAGCTCTAGTTTAATGAGCGGAGACACAGATACGCAGTATTTT. Residues: CASSSSLMSGDTDTQYF.

The gene calls are TRBV12-3 or TRBV12-4 and TRBJ2-6, with D possibly TRBD1 on 5 matching bases. Trimming took off 6 bases at V and 1 base at J, with 10 bases between the two ends. The CDR3 consists of 15 residues. The CDR3 region has the DNA TGTGCCAGCAGGCAGGGTGTTTCTGGGGCCAACGTCCTGACTTTC. Amino acids: CASRQGVSGANVLTF.

This clonotype was observed a handful of times. The chain joins TRBV6-2 or TRBV6-3 to TRBJ1-1; D ambiguous. Trimming removed 0 bases from V and 1 base from J, with 12 bases in between. Germline CDR1 is MNHEY and CDR2 is SVGEGT. CDR3 length: 16 amino acids. The CDR3 is CASSYSPAGSNTEAFF. DNA for the CDR3: TGTGCCAGCAGTTACTCGCCGGCAGGATCGAACACTGAAGCTTTCTTT.